This TCR beta chain was documented in a study of PD-1 blockade in classical Hodgkin lymphoma. This clone was observed a single time. CDR1 is PRHDT, CDR2 FYEKMQ, per germline (reference sequence). Germline trimming cut 5 bases from V and 5 bases from J; bases unmatched to any gene: 5. CDR3 length: 15 residues. Every patient was affected by relapse after autologous stem cell transplantation, while exposure to brentuximab vedotin was not uniform. The protocol was immunoSEQ multiplex PCR, while the TCRdb copy is restricted to in-frame clones and leaves out a portion. The sample contains around 150,000 clones, 78% of which appear only once.

The receptor comes from a human donor with classical Hodgkin lymphoma. The specimen was peripheral blood mononuclear cells (PBMCs), collected before the second cycle of nivolumab. The V gene is TRBV13, the J gene TRBJ2-7; 14 nucleotides agree with TRBD2. The CDR3 protein is CASSLGLAGADEQYF. For the CDR3, the DNA is TGTGCCAGCAGCCTGGGACTAGCGGGAGCCGACGAGCAGTACTTC.